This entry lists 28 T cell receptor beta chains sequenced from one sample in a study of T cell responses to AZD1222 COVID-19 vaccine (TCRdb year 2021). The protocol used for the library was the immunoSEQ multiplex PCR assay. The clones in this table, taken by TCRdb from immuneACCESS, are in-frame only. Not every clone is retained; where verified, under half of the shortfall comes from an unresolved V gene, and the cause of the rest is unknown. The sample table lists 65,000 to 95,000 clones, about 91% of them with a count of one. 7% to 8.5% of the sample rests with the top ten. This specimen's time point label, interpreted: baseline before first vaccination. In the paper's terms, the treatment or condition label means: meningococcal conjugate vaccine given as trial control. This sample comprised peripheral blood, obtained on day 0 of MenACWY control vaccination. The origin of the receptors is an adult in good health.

The CDR3 sequence is CATTGAKRGWDTGELFF. The CDR3 DNA is TGTGCCACTACGGGGGCGAAACGGGGGTGGGACACCGGGGAGCTGTTTTTT. The V and J genes are TRBV19 and TRBJ2-2, with D perhaps matching TRBD1 or TRBD2 (6 bases each). V was pared by 10 bases and J by 3 bases, with 24 bases between. Germline-derived CDR1 and CDR2 are LNHDA and SQIVND (reference sequence). This CDR3 is 17 amino acids long.

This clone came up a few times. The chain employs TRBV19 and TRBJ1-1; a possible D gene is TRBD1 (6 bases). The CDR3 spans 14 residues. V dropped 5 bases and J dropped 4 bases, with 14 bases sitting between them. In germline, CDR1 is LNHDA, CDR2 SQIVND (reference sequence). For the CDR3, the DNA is TGTGCCAGTAGTCTCAGGGGTACGGGCACTGAAGCTTTCTTT. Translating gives CASSLRGTGTEAFF.

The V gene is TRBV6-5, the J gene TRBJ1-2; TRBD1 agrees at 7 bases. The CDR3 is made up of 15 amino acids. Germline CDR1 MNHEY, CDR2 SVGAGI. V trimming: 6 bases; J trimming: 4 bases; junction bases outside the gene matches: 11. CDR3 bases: TGTGCCAGCAGAGGGGAACCGACAGGGACCTATGGCTACACCTTC. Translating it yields CASRGEPTGTYGYTF.

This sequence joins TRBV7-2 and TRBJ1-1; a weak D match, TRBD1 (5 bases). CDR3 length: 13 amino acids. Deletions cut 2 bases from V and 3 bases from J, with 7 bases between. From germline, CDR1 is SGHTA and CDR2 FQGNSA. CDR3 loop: CASSLRGDTEAFF. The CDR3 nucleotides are TGTGCCAGCAGCTTACGGGGGGACACTGAAGCTTTCTTT.

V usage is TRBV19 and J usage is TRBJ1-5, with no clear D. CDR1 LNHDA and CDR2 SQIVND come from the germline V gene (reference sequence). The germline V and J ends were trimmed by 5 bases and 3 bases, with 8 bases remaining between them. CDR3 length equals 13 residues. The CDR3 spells CASSGGLNQPQHF. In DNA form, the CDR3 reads TGTGCCAGTAGTGGTGGTCTCAATCAGCCCCAGCATTTT.

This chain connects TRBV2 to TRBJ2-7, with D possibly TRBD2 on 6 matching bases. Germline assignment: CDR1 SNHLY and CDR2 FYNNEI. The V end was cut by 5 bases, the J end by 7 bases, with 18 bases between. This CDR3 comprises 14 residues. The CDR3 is CASSPDTRDWEQYF. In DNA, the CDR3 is TGTGCCAGCAGTCCAGACACCCGGGACTGGGAGCAGTACTTC.

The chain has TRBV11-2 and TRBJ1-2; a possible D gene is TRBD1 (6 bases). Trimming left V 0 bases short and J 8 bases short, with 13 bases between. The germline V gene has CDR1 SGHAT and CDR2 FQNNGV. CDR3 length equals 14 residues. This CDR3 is CASSLDWAGVGYTF. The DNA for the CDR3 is TGTGCCAGCAGCTTAGATTGGGCAGGGGTCGGCTACACCTTC. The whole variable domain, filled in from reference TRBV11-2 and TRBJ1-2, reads EAGVAQSPRYKIIEKRQSVAFWCNPISGHATLYWYQQILGQGPKLLIQFQNNGVVDDSQLPKDRFSAERLKGVDSTLKIQPAKLEDSAVYLCASSLDWAGVGYTFGSGTRLTVV.

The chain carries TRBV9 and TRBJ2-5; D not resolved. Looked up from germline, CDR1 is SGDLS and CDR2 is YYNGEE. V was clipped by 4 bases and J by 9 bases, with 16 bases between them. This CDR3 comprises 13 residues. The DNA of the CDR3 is TGTGCCAGCAGCTCGGACGGAGTAGTCCCCCAGTACTTC. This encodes CASSSDGVVPQYF.

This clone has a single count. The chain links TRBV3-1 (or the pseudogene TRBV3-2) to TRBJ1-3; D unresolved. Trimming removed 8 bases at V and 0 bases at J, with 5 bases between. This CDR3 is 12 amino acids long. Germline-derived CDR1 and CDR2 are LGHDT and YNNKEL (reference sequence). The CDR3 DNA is TGTGCCAGCGCTAGCTCTGGAAACACCATATATTTT. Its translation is CASASSGNTIYF.

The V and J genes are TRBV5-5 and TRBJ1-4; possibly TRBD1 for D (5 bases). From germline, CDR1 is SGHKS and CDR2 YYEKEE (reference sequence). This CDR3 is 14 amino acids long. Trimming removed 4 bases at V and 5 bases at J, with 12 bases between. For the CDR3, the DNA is TGTGCCAGCAGCCCCGCGGGGGTGAATGAAAAACTGTTTTTT. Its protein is CASSPAGVNEKLFF.

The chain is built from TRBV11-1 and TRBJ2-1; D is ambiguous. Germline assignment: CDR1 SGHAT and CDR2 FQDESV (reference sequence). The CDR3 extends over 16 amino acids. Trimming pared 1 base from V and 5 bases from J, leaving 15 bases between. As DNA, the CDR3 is TGTGCCAGCAGCTTAGTTCAGAACGCCCGGAACAATGAGCAGTTCTTC. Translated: CASSLVQNARNNEQFF.

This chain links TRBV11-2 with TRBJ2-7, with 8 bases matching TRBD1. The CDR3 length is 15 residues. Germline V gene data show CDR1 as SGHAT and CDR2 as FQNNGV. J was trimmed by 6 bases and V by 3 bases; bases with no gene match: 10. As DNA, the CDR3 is TGTGCCAGCAGCTTGACGGGACAGGCCTACGGCGAGCAGTACTTC. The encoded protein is CASSLTGQAYGEQYF.

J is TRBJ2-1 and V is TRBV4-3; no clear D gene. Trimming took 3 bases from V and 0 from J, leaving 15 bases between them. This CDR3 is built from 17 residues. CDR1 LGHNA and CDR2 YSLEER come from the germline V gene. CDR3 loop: CASSHQWIRDSYNEQFF. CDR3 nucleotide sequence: TGCGCCAGCAGCCACCAATGGATAAGGGACTCCTACAATGAGCAGTTCTTC.

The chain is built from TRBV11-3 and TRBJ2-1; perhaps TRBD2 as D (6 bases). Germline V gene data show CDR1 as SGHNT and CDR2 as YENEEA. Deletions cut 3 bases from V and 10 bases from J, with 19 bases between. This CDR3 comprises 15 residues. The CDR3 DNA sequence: TGTGCCAGCAGCTTCGGGGGTGCCGGGGGTAACGAGCAGTTCTTC. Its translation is CASSFGGAGGNEQFF.

The CDR3 region is CASSFEGIGYTF. CDR3 in DNA: TGTGCCAGCAGTTTTGAGGGAATTGGCTACACCTTC. The chain couples TRBV12-3 or TRBV12-4 to TRBJ1-2; D ambiguous. V was clipped by 3 bases and J by 7 bases, with 9 bases between them. The CDR3 loop spans 12 amino acids.

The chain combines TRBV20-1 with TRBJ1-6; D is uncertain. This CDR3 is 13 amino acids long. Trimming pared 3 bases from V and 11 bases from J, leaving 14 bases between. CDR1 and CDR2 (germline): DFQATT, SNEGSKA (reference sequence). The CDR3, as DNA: TGCAGTGCTAGTGGAGTGGGAGTCACACCCCTCCACTTT. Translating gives CSASGVGVTPLHF.

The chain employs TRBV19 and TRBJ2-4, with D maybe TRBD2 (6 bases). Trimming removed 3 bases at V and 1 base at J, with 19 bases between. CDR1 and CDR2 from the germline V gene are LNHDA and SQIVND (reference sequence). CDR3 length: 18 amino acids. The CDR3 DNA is TGTGCCAGTAGTATTCCGGTTAGCGGTATGCTCGCCAAAAACATTCAGTACTTC. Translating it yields CASSIPVSGMLAKNIQYF.

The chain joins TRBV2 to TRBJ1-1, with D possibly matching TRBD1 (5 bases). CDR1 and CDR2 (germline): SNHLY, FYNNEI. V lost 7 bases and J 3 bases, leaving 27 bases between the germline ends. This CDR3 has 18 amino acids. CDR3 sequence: CASNEKYWGLQAYTEAFF. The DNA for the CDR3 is TGTGCCAGCAACGAAAAGTATTGGGGCCTCCAGGCCTACACTGAAGCTTTCTTT.

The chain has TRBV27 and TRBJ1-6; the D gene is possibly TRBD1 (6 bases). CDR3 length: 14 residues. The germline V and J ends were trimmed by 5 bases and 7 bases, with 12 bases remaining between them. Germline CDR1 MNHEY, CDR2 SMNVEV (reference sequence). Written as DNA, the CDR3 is TGTGCCAGCAGTCTGACAGGTGGGAATTCACCCCTCCACTTT. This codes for CASSLTGGNSPLHF.

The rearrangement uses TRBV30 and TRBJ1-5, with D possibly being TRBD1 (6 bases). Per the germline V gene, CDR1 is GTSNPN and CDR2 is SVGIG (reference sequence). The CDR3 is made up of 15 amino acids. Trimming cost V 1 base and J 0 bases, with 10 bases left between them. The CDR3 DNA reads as TGTGCCTGGAGTGGAGGACAGTATAGCAATCAGCCCCAGCATTTT. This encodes CAWSGGQYSNQPQHF.

The CDR3 nucleotides read TGTGCCATCAGTGGGCCTAGCGGTTCCTACGAGCAGTACTTC. This sequence encodes CAISGPSGSYEQYF. This chain connects TRBV10-3 to TRBJ2-7, with 7 bases fitting TRBD2. There are 14 residues in the CDR3. After removal of 4 bases from V and 1 base from J, the junction contained 4 bases not matched to a gene. Germline values: CDR1 ENHRY, CDR2 SYGVKD.

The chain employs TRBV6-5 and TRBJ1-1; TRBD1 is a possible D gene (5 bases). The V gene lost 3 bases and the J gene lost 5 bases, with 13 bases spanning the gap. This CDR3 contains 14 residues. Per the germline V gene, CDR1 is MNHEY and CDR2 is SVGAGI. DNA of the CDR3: TGTGCCAGCAGTTATTCAGCAGGGAAGACTGAAGCTTTCTTT. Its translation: CASSYSAGKTEAFF.

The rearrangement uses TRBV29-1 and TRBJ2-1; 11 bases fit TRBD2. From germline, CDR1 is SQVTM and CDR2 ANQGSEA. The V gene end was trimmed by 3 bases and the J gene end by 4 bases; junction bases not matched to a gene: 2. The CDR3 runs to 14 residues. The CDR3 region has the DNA TGCAGCGTTGAGGGGACTAGCGGATACAATGAGCAGTTCTTC. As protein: CSVEGTSGYNEQFF.

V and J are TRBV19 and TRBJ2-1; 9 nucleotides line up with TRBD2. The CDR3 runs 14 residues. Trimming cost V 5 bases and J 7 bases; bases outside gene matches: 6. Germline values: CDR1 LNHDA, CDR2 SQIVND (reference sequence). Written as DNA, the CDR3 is TGTGCCAGTAGTCTTAGCGGGAGTCTGAATGAGCAGTTCTTC. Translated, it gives CASSLSGSLNEQFF.

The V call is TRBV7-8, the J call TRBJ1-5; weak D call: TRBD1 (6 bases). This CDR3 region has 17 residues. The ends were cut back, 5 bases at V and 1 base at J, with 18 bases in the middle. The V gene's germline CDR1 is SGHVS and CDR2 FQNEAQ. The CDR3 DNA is TGTGCCAGCAGCCCTAGTCTACCGGGGACAAGCAATCAGCCCCAGCATTTT. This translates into CASSPSLPGTSNQPQHF.

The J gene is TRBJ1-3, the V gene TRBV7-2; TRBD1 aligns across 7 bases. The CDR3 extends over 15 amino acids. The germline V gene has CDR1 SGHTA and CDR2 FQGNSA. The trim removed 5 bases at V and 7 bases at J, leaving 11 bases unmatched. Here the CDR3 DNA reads TGTGCCAGCAGCCCCAGACAGGGTATAGGGAACACCATATATTTT. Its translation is CASSPRQGIGNTIYF.

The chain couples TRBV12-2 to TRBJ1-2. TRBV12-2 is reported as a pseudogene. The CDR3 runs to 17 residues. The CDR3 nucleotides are TGTGCAAGTCGCTTAGTTCCCTGGAAGGAATATAACTATGGCTACACCTTC. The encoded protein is CASRLVPWKEYNYGYTF.

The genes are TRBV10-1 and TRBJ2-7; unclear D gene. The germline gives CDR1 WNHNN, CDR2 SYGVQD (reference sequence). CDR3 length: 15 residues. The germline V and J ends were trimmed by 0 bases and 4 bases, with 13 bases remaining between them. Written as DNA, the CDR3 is TGCGCCAGCAGTGAGTCAATGGGGTCAGGATACGAGCAGTACTTC. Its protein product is CASSESMGSGYEQYF.